These T cell receptor beta chains were read from a single sample in a study of CD4 T cells in relation to SARS-CoV-2 and coronaviruses. TCRdb's copy holds only in-frame clones and misses some; the assay was immunoSEQ multiplex PCR. Among tens of thousands of clones listed, 70% to 90% were seen once. The sample comprised memory CD4+ T cells from PBMCs. These receptor sequences come from an adult with COVID-19. Each CDR3 is given with its conserved first and last residue. The order of the fields is clone size, D gene, J gene, V gene, CDR3 length, CDR3 protein, CDR3 DNA. A D gene is named only where the DNA matches it firmly. Only some rows state a clone size, as once, few, many or a class for expanded clones.

size: .; D: .; J: TRBJ2-3; V: TRBV12-3/TRBV12-4; length: 11; CDR3: CASSFMVAQYF; DNA: TGTGCCAGCAGTTTTATGGTCGCGCAGTATTTT
size: .; D: .; J: TRBJ1-4; V: TRBV25-1; length: 14; CDR3: CASSDPRERQKLFF; DNA: TGTGCCAGCAGTGATCCGAGGGAAAGGCAAAAACTGTTTTTT
size: .; D: .; J: TRBJ2-3; V: TRBV30; length: 15; CDR3: CAWSGAQFLADTQYF; DNA: TGTGCCTGGAGCGGGGCGCAGTTTTTGGCAGATACGCAGTATTTT
size: .; D: TRBD2; J: TRBJ2-3; V: TRBV5-1; length: 15; CDR3: CASSLTASGRDTQYF; DNA: TGCGCCAGCAGCTTGACCGCAAGCGGGAGAGATACGCAGTATTTT
size: once; D: .; J: TRBJ1-2; V: TRBV11-2; length: 17; CDR3: CASSLYKGPPRFYGYTF; DNA: TGTGCCAGCAGCTTATATAAGGGCCCCCCACGGTTCTATGGCTACACCTTC
size: .; D: TRBD2; J: TRBJ2-5; V: TRBV5-4; length: 16; CDR3: CASSSGLAGERETQYF; DNA: TGTGCCAGCAGCTCAGGACTAGCGGGAGAGAGAGAGACCCAGTACTTC
size: .; D: .; J: TRBJ1-2; V: TRBV5-1; length: 15; CDR3: CASTPGEGPIYGYTF; DNA: TGCGCCAGCACCCCCGGGGAAGGACCAATCTATGGCTACACCTTC
size: .; D: TRBD1; J: TRBJ1-2; V: TRBV10-3; length: 13; CDR3: CAISNGQGAGYTF; DNA: TGTGCCATCTCCAACGGGCAGGGGGCTGGCTACACCTTC
size: .; D: TRBD2; J: TRBJ2-3; V: TRBV5-1; length: 16; CDR3: CASSPGGLAGTDTQYF; DNA: TGCGCCAGCAGCCCGGGGGGACTAGCGGGCACAGATACGCAGTATTTT
size: .; D: .; J: TRBJ1-4; V: TRBV30; length: 12; CDR3: CGANKVNEKLFF; DNA: TGTGGGGCGAATAAGGTGAATGAAAAACTGTTTTTT
size: .; D: TRBD2; J: TRBJ2-3; V: TRBV7-9; length: 19; CDR3: CASSHGLAGTRVITDTQYF; DNA: TGTGCCAGCAGCCATGGGCTAGCGGGAACGAGGGTAATCACAGATACGCAGTATTTT
size: .; D: .; J: TRBJ2-1; V: TRBV18; length: 15; CDR3: CASSPITGLYNEQFF; DNA: TGTGCCAGCTCACCAATAACGGGACTTTACAATGAGCAGTTCTTC
size: few; D: TRBD2; J: TRBJ2-1; V: TRBV5-4; length: 15; CDR3: CASSLVSGRAREEFF; DNA: TGTGCCAGCAGCTTGGTGAGCGGGAGGGCCCGGGAGGAGTTCTTC
size: .; D: TRBD1; J: TRBJ1-2; V: TRBV25-1; length: 15; CDR3: CASRPLPGGDYGYTF; DNA: TGTGCCAGCAGACCCCTGCCAGGGGGCGACTATGGCTACACCTTC
size: .; D: .; J: TRBJ1-4; V: TRBV28; length: 14; CDR3: CASRLGGPMGGLFF; DNA: TGTGCCAGCAGACTGGGTGGGCCGATGGGGGGACTGTTTTTT
size: .; D: .; J: TRBJ1-6; V: TRBV6-5; length: 13; CDR3: CASSPTGGSPLHF; DNA: TGTGCCAGCAGCCCAACGGGGGGTTCACCCCTCCACTTT
size: .; D: .; J: TRBJ2-7; V: TRBV3-1/TRBV3-2; length: 12; CDR3: CASSRAFGAQYF; DNA: TGTGCCAGCAGCCGGGCCTTCGGGGCCCAGTACTTC
size: .; D: .; J: TRBJ1-2; V: TRBV29-1; length: 12; CDR3: CSANRGHYGYTF; DNA: TGCAGCGCGAACAGAGGTCACTATGGCTACACCTTC
size: .; D: .; J: TRBJ2-1; V: TRBV19; length: 17; CDR3: CASSRIRGAGRSNEQFF; DNA: TGTGCCAGTAGCCGAATCAGGGGAGCGGGCAGGAGCAATGAGCAGTTCTTC
size: .; D: .; J: TRBJ1-4; V: TRBV9; length: 15; CDR3: CASSVGQGGDEKLFF; DNA: TGTGCCAGCAGCGTAGGGCAGGGTGGGGATGAAAAACTGTTTTTT
size: .; D: .; J: TRBJ2-5; V: TRBV7-3; length: 12; CDR3: CASSQAGETQYF; DNA: TGTGCCAGCAGCCAAGCCGGGGAGACCCAGTACTTC
size: .; D: .; J: TRBJ2-2; V: TRBV12-3/TRBV12-4; length: 13; CDR3: CAGAGLSSGELFF; DNA: TGTGCCGGGGCGGGTCTTTCAAGCGGGGAGCTGTTTTTT